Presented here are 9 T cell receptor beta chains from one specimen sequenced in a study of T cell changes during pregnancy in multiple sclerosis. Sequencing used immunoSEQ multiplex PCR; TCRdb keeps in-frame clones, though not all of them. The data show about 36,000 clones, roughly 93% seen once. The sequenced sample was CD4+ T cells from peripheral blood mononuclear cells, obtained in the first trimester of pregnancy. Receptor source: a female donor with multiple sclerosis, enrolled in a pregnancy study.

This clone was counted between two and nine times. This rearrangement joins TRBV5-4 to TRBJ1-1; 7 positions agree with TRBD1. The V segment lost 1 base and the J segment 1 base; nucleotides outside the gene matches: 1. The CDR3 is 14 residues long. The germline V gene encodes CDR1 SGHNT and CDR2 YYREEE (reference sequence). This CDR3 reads CASSLTGANTEAFF. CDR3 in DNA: TGTGCCAGCAGCTTGACAGGGGCGAACACTGAAGCTTTCTTT. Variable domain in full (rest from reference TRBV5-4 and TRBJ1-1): ETGVTQSPTHLIKTRGQQVTLRCSSQSGHNTVSWYQQALGQGPQFIFQYYREEENGRGNFPPRFSGLQFPNYSSELNVNALELDDSALYLCASSLTGANTEAFFGQGTRLTVV.

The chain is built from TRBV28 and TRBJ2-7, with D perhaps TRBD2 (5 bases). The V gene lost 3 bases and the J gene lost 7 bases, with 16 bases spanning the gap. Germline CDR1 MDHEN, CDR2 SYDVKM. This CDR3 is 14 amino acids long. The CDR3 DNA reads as TGTGCCAGCAGTTTTTTCTCCCCCCGGAGGGAGCAGTACTTC. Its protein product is CASSFFSPRREQYF.

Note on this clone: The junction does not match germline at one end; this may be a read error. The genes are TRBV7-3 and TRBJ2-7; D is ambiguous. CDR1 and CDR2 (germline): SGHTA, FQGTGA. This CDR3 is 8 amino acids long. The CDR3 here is CASSFPDF. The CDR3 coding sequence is TGTGCCAGCAGCTTCCCGGACTTC.

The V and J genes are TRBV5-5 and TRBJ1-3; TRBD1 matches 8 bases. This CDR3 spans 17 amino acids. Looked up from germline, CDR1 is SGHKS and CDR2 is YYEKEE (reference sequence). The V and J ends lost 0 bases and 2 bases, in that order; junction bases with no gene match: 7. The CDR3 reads CASSLVIWTGTGNTIYF. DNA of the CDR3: TGTGCCAGCAGCTTGGTAATTTGGACAGGGACTGGAAACACCATATATTTT.

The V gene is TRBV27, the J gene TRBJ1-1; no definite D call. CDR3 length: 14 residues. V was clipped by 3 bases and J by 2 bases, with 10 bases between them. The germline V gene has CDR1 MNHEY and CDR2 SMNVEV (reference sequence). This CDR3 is CASSFPTTNTEAFF. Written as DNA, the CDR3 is TGTGCCAGCAGTTTCCCTACGACAAACACTGAAGCTTTCTTT.

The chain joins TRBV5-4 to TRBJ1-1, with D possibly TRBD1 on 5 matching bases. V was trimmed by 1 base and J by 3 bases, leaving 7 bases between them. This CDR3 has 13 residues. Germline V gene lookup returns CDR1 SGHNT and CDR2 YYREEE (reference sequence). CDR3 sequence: CASSLQQDTEAFF. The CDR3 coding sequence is TGTGCCAGCAGCTTGCAACAGGACACTGAAGCTTTCTTT.

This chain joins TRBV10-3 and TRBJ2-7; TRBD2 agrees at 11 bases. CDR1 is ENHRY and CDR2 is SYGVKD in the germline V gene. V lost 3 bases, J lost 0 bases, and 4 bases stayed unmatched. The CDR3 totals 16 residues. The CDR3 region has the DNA TGTGCCATCAGTGACCTAGCGGGGGGACGCTCCTACGAGCAGTACTTC. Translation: CAISDLAGGRSYEQYF.

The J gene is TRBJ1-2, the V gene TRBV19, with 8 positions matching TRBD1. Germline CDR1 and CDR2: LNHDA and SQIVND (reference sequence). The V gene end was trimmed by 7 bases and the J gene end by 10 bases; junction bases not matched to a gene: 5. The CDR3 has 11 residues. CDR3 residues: CASTKDRVYTF. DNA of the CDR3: TGTGCCAGTACCAAGGACAGGGTCTACACCTTC.

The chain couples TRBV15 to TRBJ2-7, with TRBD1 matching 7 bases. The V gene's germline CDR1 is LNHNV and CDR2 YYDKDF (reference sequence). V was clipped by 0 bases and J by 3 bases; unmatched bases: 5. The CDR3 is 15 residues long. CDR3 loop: CATSRERQGNYEQYF. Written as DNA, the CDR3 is TGTGCCACCAGCAGAGAGCGACAGGGCAACTACGAGCAGTACTTC.